Listed here are 9 T cell receptor beta chains from one sample, sequenced in a study of T cells in Graves' hyperthyroidism and ophthalmopathy (dated by TCRdb to between 2018 and 2021). The library relied on multiplex PCR. TCRdb shows the sequencer as Illumina HiSeq 2000. TCR beta CDR3 regions were amplified from RNA transcripts. The TCR CDR3 was subjected to a first round of RT-PCR using the HTBI primer set and the Qiagen OneStep RT-PCR kit. TCRdb applied fastp at Q25 and MiXCR to the public reads, then kept only in-frame beta chains. Every entry covers one CDR3 protein and lists the most common genes and DNA from its rows. For this sample there are hundreds of thousands of distinct CDR3 sequences; roughly an eighth appear just once. Of the sample, about 37% falls within the top ten clones. The specimen was blood. Receptors were obtained from a woman between 40 and 55 years old with Graves' ophthalmopathy.

This clonotype was seen ten or more times. The gene calls are TRBV19 and TRBJ1-1; no clear D. The CDR3 has 13 amino acids. V was trimmed by 0 bases and J by 6 bases, leaving 8 bases between them. CDR1 and CDR2 from the germline V gene are LNHDA and SQIVND (reference sequence). The CDR3, as DNA: TGTGCCAGTAGTATAGAAGCGGAGGCTGAAGCTTTCTTT. It encodes CASSIEAEAEAFF.

This clonotype was seen many times. The chain carries TRBV19 and TRBJ1-2, with 7 bases lining up with TRBD1. With V trimmed by 5 bases and J by 4 bases, 7 bases remained unmatched. This CDR3 comprises 14 residues. Germline CDR1 reads LNHDA; CDR2 reads SQIVND (reference sequence). The CDR3 nucleotides read TGTGCCAGTAGTCCCGGACAGGATGTCTATGGCTACACCTTC. It is translated as CASSPGQDVYGYTF. The whole variable domain, filled in from reference TRBV19 and TRBJ1-2, reads DGGITQSPKYLFRKEGQNVTLSCEQNLNHDAMYWYRQDPGQGLRLIYYSQIVNDFQKGDIAEGYSVSREKKESFPLTVTSAQKNPTAFYLCASSPGQDVYGYTFGSGTRLTVV.

This clonotype was counted only a few times. The chain employs TRBV24-1 and TRBJ2-3, with a tentative D call TRBD1 (7 bases). The germline V gene encodes CDR1 KGHDR and CDR2 SFDVKD. CDR3 length: 15 residues. The V end lost 7 bases, the J end lost 1 base, and 14 bases lay between the germline ends. This CDR3 reads CATRVGRGGTDTQYF. In DNA form, the CDR3 reads TGTGCCACCAGAGTCGGCAGGGGGGGCACAGATACGCAGTATTTT.

Ten or more counts support this clonotype. The V call is TRBV12-3 or TRBV12-4, the J call TRBJ2-3, with 10 bases matching TRBD2. After removal of 5 bases from V and 11 bases from J, the junction contained 19 bases not matched to a gene. This CDR3 region has 17 residues. The DNA of the CDR3 is TGTGCCAGCAGTCTCTCCCTGGTAGCGGGGGGCCGGCTCGGGCAGTATTTT. This gives the protein CASSLSLVAGGRLGQYF.

In its sample, this clonotype was seen a few times. The J gene is TRBJ2-5, the V gene TRBV20-1, with TRBD1 matching over 9 bases. This CDR3 contains 14 residues. Germline V CDR1 and CDR2: DFQATT, SNEGSKA (reference sequence). With 4 bases clipped from V and 6 bases from J, the junction kept 9 bases outside the gene matches. CDR3: CSATDRGARKTQYF. As DNA, the CDR3 is TGCAGTGCTACGGACAGGGGCGCCCGGAAGACCCAGTACTTC.

This clonotype occurred many times. The chain is built from TRBV6-1 and TRBJ1-6, with D unclear. Trimming stripped 5 bases from V and 7 bases from J, with 18 bases between. Germline V gives CDR1 MNHNS, CDR2 SASEGT. The CDR3 has 16 residues. This CDR3 reads CASSITVGRINSPLHF. CDR3 bases: TGTGCCAGCAGTATCACCGTGGGCAGGATAAATTCACCCCTCCACTTT.

This clonotype was detected many times. The chain employs TRBV6-1 and TRBJ1-5; perhaps TRBD1 as D (5 bases). This CDR3 spans 12 amino acids. Germline CDR1 and CDR2: MNHNS and SASEGT. Deletions cut 5 bases from V and 11 bases from J, with 13 bases between. The CDR3 coding sequence is TGTGCCAGCAGTTCCGGCTCGGGGGCCCAGCATTTT. This gives the protein CASSSGSGAQHF.

This clonotype was recorded at least ten times. The chain links TRBV14 to TRBJ2-3, with unresolved D. Trimming took off 0 bases at V and 0 bases at J, with 7 bases between the two ends. The CDR3 consists of 15 residues. Germline lookup yields CDR1 SGHDN and CDR2 FVKESK. The CDR3 DNA is TGTGCCAGCAGCCAAGAGTTGCCTAGCACAGATACGCAGTATTTT. Protein: CASSQELPSTDTQYF.

This clonotype has a count of ten or more. The chain employs TRBV7-8 and TRBJ1-1; D is unresolved. Germline V gene sequence: CDR1 SGHVS, CDR2 FQNEAQ. This CDR3 has 15 amino acids. With 4 bases removed from V and 2 bases from J, the gap between germline ends came to 14 bases. Written as DNA, the CDR3 is TGTGCCAGCAGCTCCTCTCTCGCAGTAAACACTGAAGCTTTCTTT. Residues: CASSSSLAVNTEAFF.